The 5 T cell receptor beta chains in this list originate from one sample, sequenced in a study of blood T cell repertoires in COVID-19 (dated by TCRdb to 2018 to 2021). The library came from the immunoSEQ multiplex PCR assay. TCRdb obtained this table from immuneACCESS and retained in-frame rearrangements with V and J assigned. These tables miss some clones; where compared with another copy, unresolved V genes account for less than half of the shortfall, and the remainder is unexplained. Within this sample are roughly 440,000 clones, with more than 70% of them counted one time only. The biggest ten clones account for approximately 12% of the sample. Sample: peripheral blood. Receptors originate from a woman in her forties or fifties with COVID-19, enrolled during active disease.

The rearrangement uses TRBV30 and TRBJ2-3, with D uncertain. The CDR3 loop spans 15 amino acids. Germline loops: CDR1 GTSNPN, CDR2 SVGIG (reference sequence). V lost 5 bases, J lost 0 bases, and 15 bases lay in between. In DNA form, the CDR3 reads TGTGCCTGGCTCTGGCAGTCAGGCAGCACAGATACGCAGTATTTT. Protein product: CAWLWQSGSTDTQYF.

The chain carries TRBV18 and TRBJ1-6; 8 nucleotides line up with TRBD1. The CDR3 loop spans 15 amino acids. Trimming cost V 4 bases and J 7 bases; bases outside gene matches: 6. The germline V gene encodes CDR1 KGHSH and CDR2 LQKENI. This chain's CDR3 is CASSLTGEGNSPLHF. DNA for the CDR3: TGTGCCAGCTCACTGACAGGGGAGGGGAATTCACCCCTCCACTTT.

This rearrangement joins TRBV5-1 to TRBJ1-1; TRBD1 is a possible D gene (5 bases). The CDR3 contains 13 residues. Per germline, CDR1 SGHRS and CDR2 YFSETQ. Trimming stripped 4 bases from V and 11 bases from J, with 18 bases between. Written as DNA, the CDR3 is TGCGCCAGCAGCCCCCGAGGAGGGGCGGAGGCTTTCTTT. Translated, it gives CASSPRGGAEAFF.

The count of this clone is one. This chain connects TRBV13 to TRBJ2-3; 13 nucleotides align to TRBD2. Germline V lookup: CDR1 PRHDT, CDR2 FYEKMQ (reference sequence). CDR3 length: 19 amino acids. The ends lost 4 bases at V and 4 bases at J; junction bases unmatched: 14. CDR3 residues: CASSSRLAGGQSVADTQYF. The CDR3, as DNA: TGTGCCAGCAGCTCGAGACTAGCGGGGGGTCAAAGTGTGGCAGATACGCAGTATTTT.

The chain links TRBV6-5 to TRBJ1-1, with D uncertain. This CDR3 is 16 amino acids long. CDR1 is MNHEY and CDR2 is SVGAGI in the germline V gene. The V gene lost 2 bases and the J gene lost 3 bases, with 16 bases spanning the gap. This chain's CDR3 is CASSYGRGVRDTEAFF. The CDR3 coding sequence is TGTGCCAGCAGTTACGGGCGGGGAGTGAGGGACACTGAAGCTTTCTTT.